Below, one T cell receptor beta chain is given with its context. The data belong to a study of regulatory T cells in long-lasting Graves disease. Documented time point: persistent/refractory GD, antithyroid drugs over 5 years with positive TRAb. After RNA was extracted from PBMCs, the TCR library was made from it. Both iRepertoire HTBI primers and Arm-PCR of CDR3 regions were used to build the TCR beta libraries. TCRdb re-derived calls from the multiplex PCR reads in MiXCR, one entry per CDR3 protein. Of over 300,000 distinct CDR3 sequences in the sample, roughly 21% were seen once. The CDR3 totals 13 residues. Germline CDR1 LGHDT, CDR2 YNNKEL (reference sequence). The V end was cut by 4 bases, the J end by 4 bases, with 10 bases between.

This TCR was recovered from a female donor with Graves disease. This chain joins TRBV3-1 and TRBJ2-5; perhaps TRBD1 as D (6 bases). The specimen was peripheral blood mononuclear cells (PBMCs), collected when the disease was refractory, from a patient treated with antithyroid drugs. DNA of the CDR3: TGTGCCAGCAGCCTCCTCAGGGGAGAGACCCAGTACTTC. It is translated as CASSLLRGETQYF.